These T cell receptor beta chains were read from a single sample in a study of blood T cell repertoires in COVID-19. Libraries were prepared by immunoSEQ multiplex PCR; TCRdb keeps only in-frame clonotypes and omits some of them. The repertoire holds 100,000 to 150,000 clones, with roughly 72% as singletons. The material sequenced was peripheral blood. The receptors derive from a man in his 60s with acute or convalescent COVID-19. Both conserved end residues are part of each CDR3. D genes are given only for firm matches. Expanded clones get a size class; other rows say once, few or many, or leave the size out.

clone_size d_call j_call v_call cdr3_nt cdr3_aa
- - TRBJ1-2 TRBV5-1 TGCGCCAGCAGCTTGGGACAGGAATTTTATGGCTACACCTTC CASSLGQEFYGYTF
- TRBD1 TRBJ1-6 TRBV5-1 TGCGCCAGCAGCTTGACGGGGGACAGCAATTCACCCCTCCACTTT CASSLTGDSNSPLHF
few - TRBJ1-1 TRBV10-3 TGTGCCATCGGAACCAGGCCGAACACTGAAGCTTTCTTT CAIGTRPNTEAFF
- - TRBJ1-2 TRBV19 TGTGCCAGTAGTCTACAGGGCGGCTACACCTTC CASSLQGGYTF
- - TRBJ2-1 TRBV7-8 TGTGCCAGCAGCGCGGGGCCGGTGTCCAATGAGCAGTTCTTC CASSAGPVSNEQFF
- - TRBJ1-5 TRBV7-2 TGTGCCAGCAGCAACGAACTTGGGAGGGGGAGTCAGCCCCAGCATTTT CASSNELGRGSQPQHF
- TRBD2 TRBJ2-3 TRBV10-3 TGTGCCACCTCGTTGGGAGGGCCAGATACGCAGTATTTT CATSLGGPDTQYF
- - TRBJ1-2 TRBV30 TGTGCCTCCGTGCCCAAGAGGGTCGACTATGGCTACACCTTC CASVPKRVDYGYTF
- - TRBJ1-2 TRBV7-6 TGTGCCAGCAGCTTAGGGCAGGGGAATGGCTACACCTTC CASSLGQGNGYTF
- TRBD2 TRBJ2-5 TRBV19 TGTGCCAGTAGCACTAGCGGGAGCGGGATGGAGACCCAGTACTTC CASSTSGSGMETQYF
few - TRBJ1-2 TRBV27 TGTGCCAGCAGTTTATACGGGGACTATGGCTACACCTTC CASSLYGDYGYTF
- TRBD2 TRBJ2-1 TRBV24-1 TGTGCCACCAGTGTCCGCGGGAGCTCCTACAATGAGCAGTTCTTC CATSVRGSSYNEQFF
- - TRBJ2-7 TRBV2 TGTGCCAGCAGCGCCCAGGAAGGGGTCTACGAGCAGTACTTC CASSAQEGVYEQYF
- - TRBJ1-1 TRBV7-8 TGTGCCAGCAGCCAGCGGACAGCCACTGAAGCTTTCTTT CASSQRTATEAFF
few TRBD1 TRBJ2-3 TRBV29-1 TGCAGCGTAGACCGGGACAGGCTCACAGATACGCAGTATTTT CSVDRDRLTDTQYF
few TRBD1 TRBJ1-2 TRBV6-1 TGTGCCAGCAGTGAAGCGTTCCGGGACAGGCCAAACTATGGCTACACCTTC CASSEAFRDRPNYGYTF
- - TRBJ1-5 TRBV7-9 TGTGCCAGCAGCCCAGACGGGACTAATCAGCCCCAGCATTTT CASSPDGTNQPQHF
- - TRBJ1-1 TRBV6-5 TGTGCCAGCAGACACAGGGACACTGAAGCTTTCTTT CASRHRDTEAFF
once - TRBJ1-1 TRBV4-2 TGTGCCAGCAGCCAAGATCCCAGGGAGGCTGAAGCTTTCTTT CASSQDPREAEAFF
- - TRBJ2-3 TRBV18 TGTGCCAGCTCCCGGCAATCGGGAACCACAGATACGCAGTATTTT CASSRQSGTTDTQYF
- TRBD2 TRBJ2-7 TRBV6-1 TGTGCCAGCAGTGGGCCTAGCGGGGGGGGCCCGAAAGAGCAGTACTTC CASSGPSGGGPKEQYF
- - TRBJ2-2 TRBV3-1/TRBV3-2 TGTGCCAGCAGCCCCTGGGCGTCGAACACCGGGGAGCTGTTTTTT CASSPWASNTGELFF